The next 14 T cell receptor beta chains were all read from a single sample in a study of cytomegalovirus exposure and HLA in healthy donors. Researchers ran the PCR with 60 Vbeta and 13 Jbeta primers. Assay used: immunoSEQ multiplex PCR; TCRdb lists only in-frame clones, some missing. Of 150,000 to 200,000 clones listed, roughly 77% are singletons. The source material was PBMCs. Receptors were obtained from a woman aged 40 to 49 in good health and CMV-seropositive.

This chain uses TRBV28 with TRBJ1-2; the match to TRBD1 covers 10 bases. V lost 5 bases, J lost 4 bases, and 7 bases stayed unmatched. Germline lookup yields CDR1 MDHEN and CDR2 SYDVKM. The CDR3 has 15 residues. CDR3 loop: CASSKDRGRGYGYTF. CDR3 nucleotide sequence: TGTGCCAGCAGTAAAGACAGGGGGCGCGGCTATGGCTACACCTTC.

This chain links TRBV7-2 with TRBJ2-5, with D unclear. The end of the DNA is better explained by TRBJ2-7, so the J call may be wrong. CDR3 length: 13 amino acids. The germline V gene has CDR1 SGHTA and CDR2 FQGNSA. CDR3 residues: CASSFVSTYEQYF. DNA for the CDR3: TGTGCCAGCAGCTTTGTTTCCACCTACGAGCAGTACTTC.

This chain uses TRBV10-1 with TRBJ2-5; TRBD2 aligns across 10 bases. The CDR3 extends over 17 amino acids. The V and J ends lost 2 bases and 5 bases, in that order; junction bases with no gene match: 11. Looked up from germline, CDR1 is WNHNN and CDR2 is SYGVQD (reference sequence). For the CDR3, the DNA is TGCGCCAGCAGTGAGAATAGCGGGAGGCCCCAGGCGGAGACCCAGTACTTC. This sequence encodes CASSENSGRPQAETQYF.

This chain links TRBV2 with TRBJ2-1; TRBD2 matches 14 bases. The CDR3 totals 16 residues. Germline lookup yields CDR1 SNHLY and CDR2 FYNNEI. Trimming at V came to 3 bases and at J to 8 bases, leaving 6 bases not matched to a gene. The DNA for the CDR3 is TGTGCCAGCAGTGAGGGACTAGCGGGAGTAATCGATGAGCAGTTCTTC. Its translation is CASSEGLAGVIDEQFF.

This chain links TRBV28 with TRBJ1-2; D perhaps matches TRBD1 (5 bases). CDR3 length: 14 residues. Germline V gene lookup returns CDR1 MDHEN and CDR2 SYDVKM. The chain's CDR3 is CGSRRRGGYYGYTF. DNA for the CDR3: TGTGGCTCGAGGCGGAGGGGAGGGTACTATGGCTACACCTTC.

The chain uses TRBV11-2 and TRBJ2-7, with D possibly matching TRBD1 (6 bases). V shed 5 bases and J shed 0 bases, with 20 bases lying between them. CDR1 and CDR2 (germline): SGHAT, FQNNGV. This CDR3 contains 17 residues. CDR3 in DNA: TGTGCCAGCAGCCCACAGGGAACCGGGGCAAGCTCCTACGAGCAGTACTTC. It specifies CASSPQGTGASSYEQYF.

The V call is TRBV5-8, the J call TRBJ1-3, with TRBD1 identical over 8 bases. Germline CDR1 reads SGHTS; CDR2 reads YDEGEE. The V segment lost 2 bases and the J segment 2 bases; nucleotides outside the gene matches: 9. This CDR3 is built from 17 residues. CDR3 residues: CASSLHRGDDAGNTIYF. DNA for the CDR3: TGTGCCAGCAGCTTACACAGGGGGGATGATGCTGGAAACACCATATATTTT.

The chain links TRBV14 to TRBJ2-3; TRBD1 aligns across 8 bases. V trimming: 3 bases; J trimming: 2 bases; junction bases outside the gene matches: 7. The CDR3 runs 16 residues. Germline assignment: CDR1 SGHDN and CDR2 FVKESK. For the CDR3, the DNA is TGTGCCAGCAGCCATAACAGGGGGAGTTTCACAGATACGCAGTATTTT. Its protein product is CASSHNRGSFTDTQYF.

The chain employs TRBV10-3 and TRBJ2-2; D gene uncertain. Germline lookup yields CDR1 ENHRY and CDR2 SYGVKD. This CDR3 has 12 residues. With 8 bases removed from V and 1 base from J, the gap between germline ends came to 5 bases. The CDR3 DNA reads as TGTGCCATCGGCCAGAACACCGGGGAGCTGTTTTTT. Translated: CAIGQNTGELFF.

The gene calls are TRBV28 and TRBJ1-1, with D unresolved. In germline, CDR1 is MDHEN, CDR2 SYDVKM. Trimming left V 2 bases short and J 8 bases short, with 9 bases between. There are 12 residues in the CDR3. CDR3 coding DNA: TGTGCCAGCAGTTTAGTCAGGTCAGAAGCTTTCTTT. It yields the protein CASSLVRSEAFF.

J is TRBJ1-5 and V is TRBV30; D might be TRBD1 (6 bases). Trimming pared 0 bases from V and 6 bases from J, leaving 12 bases between. The CDR3 extends over 14 amino acids. The V gene's germline CDR1 is GTSNPN and CDR2 SVGIG (reference sequence). CDR3 amino acids: CAWSVMTGSQPQHF. The CDR3 nucleotides are TGTGCCTGGAGTGTAATGACAGGATCTCAGCCCCAGCATTTT.

The CDR3 DNA follows: TGTGCCAGCAGACCGGGACAGGGGTTTTTTCGCGGCTTGGCTTTCTTT. The encoded protein is CASRPGQGFFRGLAFF. The rearrangement uses TRBV28 and TRBJ1-1; TRBD1 aligns across 10 bases. The J segment lost 11 bases and the V segment lost 6 bases, leaving 18 bases of the junction unmatched. Germline lookup yields CDR1 MDHEN and CDR2 SYDVKM. There are 16 residues in the CDR3.

The rearrangement uses TRBV19 and TRBJ2-7, with TRBD1 identical over 9 bases. Per the germline V gene, CDR1 is LNHDA and CDR2 is SQIVND (reference sequence). The CDR3 has 15 residues. Trimming removed 0 bases from V and 2 bases from J; junction bases left unmatched: 2. CDR3 loop: CASSIEGTGTYEQYF. The CDR3 DNA sequence: TGTGCCAGTAGTATAGAAGGGACAGGGACCTACGAGCAGTACTTC.

The chain couples TRBV11-3 to TRBJ2-2, with 8 bases identical to TRBD1. V was pared by 4 bases and J by 3 bases, with 4 bases of the junction left unmatched. This CDR3 contains 15 residues. Germline values: CDR1 SGHNT, CDR2 YENEEA. This chain's CDR3 is CASSSQGADTGELFF. Here the CDR3 DNA reads TGTGCCAGCAGCTCCCAGGGGGCTGACACCGGGGAGCTGTTTTTT.